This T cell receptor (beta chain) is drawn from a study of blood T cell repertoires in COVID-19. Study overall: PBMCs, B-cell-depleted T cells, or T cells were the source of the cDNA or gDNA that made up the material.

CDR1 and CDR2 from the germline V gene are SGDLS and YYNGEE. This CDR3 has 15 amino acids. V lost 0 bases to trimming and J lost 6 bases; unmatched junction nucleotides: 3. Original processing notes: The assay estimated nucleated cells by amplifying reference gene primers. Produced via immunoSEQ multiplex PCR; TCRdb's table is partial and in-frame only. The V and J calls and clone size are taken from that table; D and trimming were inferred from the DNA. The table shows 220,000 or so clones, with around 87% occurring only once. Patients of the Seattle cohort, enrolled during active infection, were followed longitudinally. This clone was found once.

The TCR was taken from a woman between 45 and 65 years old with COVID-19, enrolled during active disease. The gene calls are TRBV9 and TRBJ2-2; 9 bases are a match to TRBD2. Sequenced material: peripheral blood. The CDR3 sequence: CASSVVGGGAGELFF. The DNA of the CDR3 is TGTGCCAGCAGCGTAGTCGGCGGGGGGGCCGGGGAGCTGTTTTTT.